This T cell receptor beta chain was identified in a study of blood T cell repertoires in COVID-19. The J segment lost 9 bases and the V segment lost 5 bases, leaving 7 bases of the junction unmatched. The length of the CDR3 is 14 residues. Looked up from germline, CDR1 is KGHDR and CDR2 is SFDVKD. Here immunoSEQ multiplex PCR was the method, and the copy in TCRdb shows in-frame clones only, minus some. This sample yields about 130,000 clones, of which about 86% are seen a single time; approximately 10% belongs to the top ten. This clone was seen a single time. Ages ranged from about 18 to 100 years, with residence in approximately 25 US areas. Membership in each cohort depended on participant-reported clinical history.

This rearrangement joins TRBV24-1 to TRBJ2-1; 9 nucleotides match TRBD1. This receptor was taken from a man between 45 and 60 years old who had recovered from COVID-19. The sequenced material came from PBMCs or T cells enriched from blood (not recorded which). Here the CDR3 reads CATSVTGGAGEQFF. CDR3 nucleotides: TGTGCCACCAGTGTCACAGGGGGCGCGGGTGAGCAGTTCTTC.